Following are 26 T cell receptor beta chains from one sample sequenced in a study of cytomegalovirus exposure and HLA in healthy donors. Both 60 Vbeta primers and 13 Jbeta primers went into the PCR. TCRdb's copy holds only in-frame clones and misses some; the assay was immunoSEQ multiplex PCR. The sample carries about 190,000 clones, around 84% recorded once. Material for sequencing was PBMCs. Receptors were obtained from a boy between 2 and 10 years old in good health and CMV-seronegative.

The chain is built from TRBV21-1 and TRBJ2-6; the DNA was not used to check the table's D call, TRBD1. TRBV21-1 is annotated as a pseudogene. This CDR3 comprises 16 residues. The CDR3, as DNA: TGTGCCAGCAGCCAACAGGGTCGCTCTGGGGCCAACGTCCTGACTTTC. As protein: CASSQQGRSGANVLTF.

The genes are TRBV5-6 and TRBJ2-2; weak D call: TRBD1 (5 bases). Germline loops: CDR1 SGHDT, CDR2 YYEEEE. The V end was cut by 5 bases, the J end by 6 bases, with 11 bases between. The CDR3 covers 13 residues. For the CDR3, the DNA is TGTGCCAGCAGGATGACAGTCTCCGGGGAGCTGTTTTTT. Translating gives CASRMTVSGELFF.

The sample holds one count of this clone. The chain couples TRBV28 to TRBJ1-4; 9 bases are shared with TRBD1. Losses at the gene ends were 6 bases for V and 6 bases for J; bases not matched to a gene: 11. Germline assignment: CDR1 MDHEN and CDR2 SYDVKM. The CDR3 loop spans 16 amino acids. The CDR3: CASSLHERDRDEKLFF. CDR3 bases: TGTGCCAGCAGCTTACATGAAAGGGACAGGGATGAAAAACTGTTTTTT.

This sequence joins TRBV6-1 and TRBJ2-1; TRBD2 agrees at 12 bases. Trimming cost V 7 bases and J 3 bases; bases outside gene matches: 4. The CDR3 spans 15 residues. Per germline, CDR1 MNHNS and CDR2 SASEGT. The CDR3 coding sequence is TGTGCCAGCAAGACTAGCGGGGGCGACTACAATGAGCAGTTCTTC. Protein product: CASKTSGGDYNEQFF.

The chain joins TRBV29-1 to TRBJ2-7; D remains ambiguous. Germline loops: CDR1 SQVTM, CDR2 ANQGSEA. Trimming left V 4 bases short and J 3 bases short, with 16 bases between. The CDR3 has 14 residues. The CDR3 sequence is CSVVWPSSNYEQYF. CDR3 DNA sequence: TGCAGCGTTGTATGGCCAAGTAGCAACTACGAGCAGTACTTC.

This clone was detected once. This sequence joins TRBV7-3 and TRBJ2-7; 9 bases line up with TRBD1. The CDR3 length is 14 residues. Trimming at V came to 8 bases and at J to 4 bases, leaving 9 bases not matched to a gene. Germline CDR1 is SGHTA and CDR2 is FQGTGA. The CDR3 spells CASSPDRGSYEQYF. The CDR3 DNA reads TGTGCCAGCTCGCCGGACAGGGGCTCATACGAGCAGTACTTC.

About this clone: Other DNA variants within this sample encode the same CDR3. The chain employs TRBV11-2 and TRBJ1-2; D uncertain. V was cut by 5 bases and J by 4 bases, with 11 bases left in between. Per the germline V gene, CDR1 is SGHAT and CDR2 is FQNNGV. The CDR3 loop spans 13 amino acids. The CDR3 here is CASSHGLSYGYTF. DNA of the CDR3: TGTGCCAGCAGCCATGGACTTTCCTATGGCTACACCTTC.

The V gene is TRBV5-6, the J gene TRBJ2-1; tentatively, D is TRBD2 (5 bases). Deletions cut 2 bases from V and 6 bases from J, with 15 bases between. The CDR3 is 15 residues long. Germline V gene data show CDR1 as SGHDT and CDR2 as YYEEEE. The DNA of the CDR3 is TGTGCCAGCAGCTTTAGCACGGGATACGGCAATGAGCAGTTCTTC. This gives the protein CASSFSTGYGNEQFF.

The rearrangement uses TRBV2 and TRBJ1-2; tentatively, D is TRBD1 (5 bases). V was shortened by 8 bases and J by 9 bases, with 16 bases between the two germline ends. The CDR3 has 12 residues. Per germline, CDR1 SNHLY and CDR2 FYNNEI. In nucleotides, the CDR3 is TGTGCCAGCTCAGACCCGGGGACTAGCTACACCTTC. It yields the protein CASSDPGTSYTF.

This chain joins TRBV28 and TRBJ2-4; the match to TRBD1 covers 7 bases. The CDR3 loop spans 15 amino acids. Germline CDR1 MDHEN, CDR2 SYDVKM. V was pared by 7 bases and J by 0 bases, with 6 bases of the junction left unmatched. As DNA, the CDR3 is TGTGCCAGCACGTCAGGGGGTCTAGCCAAAAACATTCAGTACTTC. Encoded protein: CASTSGGLAKNIQYF.

The chain links TRBV27 to TRBJ1-1; D is ambiguous. V was trimmed by 4 bases and J by 0 bases, leaving 12 bases between them. CDR1 MNHEY and CDR2 SMNVEV come from the germline V gene (reference sequence). There are 15 residues in the CDR3. The CDR3 bases are TGTGCCAGCAGTTCGAGGCGGTACATGAACACTGAAGCTTTCTTT. Translation gives CASSSRRYMNTEAFF.

Only a few counts were recorded for this clone. In nucleotides, the CDR3 is TGTGCCAGCGGACAGGACTATGGCTACACCTTC. This encodes CASGQDYGYTF. This chain joins TRBV2 and TRBJ1-2; the match to TRBD1 covers 7 bases. Germline V gene lookup returns CDR1 SNHLY and CDR2 FYNNEI. J gave up 3 bases and V 8 bases, and 0 bases lay outside the gene matches. CDR3 length equals 11 residues.

The CDR3 reads CAIREDRAPYNEQFF. In nucleotides, the CDR3 is TGTGCCATCAGGGAGGACAGGGCCCCCTACAATGAGCAGTTCTTC. The V and J genes are TRBV10-3 and TRBJ2-1, with TRBD1 matching 8 bases. Germline V gives CDR1 ENHRY, CDR2 SYGVKD. Germline trimming cut 6 bases from V and 2 bases from J; bases unmatched to any gene: 6. The CDR3 extends over 15 amino acids.

The V gene is TRBV7-8, the J gene TRBJ1-4; D possibly corresponds to TRBD1 (5 bases). The length of the CDR3 is 13 residues. Germline CDR1 reads SGHVS; CDR2 reads FQNEAQ. The germline V and J ends were trimmed by 5 bases and 5 bases, with 9 bases remaining between them. The CDR3 bases are TGTGCCAGCAGCGCATCAGGGAATGAAAAACTGTTTTTT. This gives the protein CASSASGNEKLFF.

The chain uses TRBV4-1 and TRBJ2-1; 10 bases map to TRBD2. This CDR3 is built from 15 residues. Germline V gene sequence: CDR1 MGHRA, CDR2 YSYEKL. Trimming cost V 5 bases and J 1 base; bases outside gene matches: 2. This CDR3 is CASSGLADSYNEQFF. The CDR3 region has the DNA TGCGCCAGCAGCGGACTAGCGGATTCCTACAATGAGCAGTTCTTC.

This chain joins TRBV15 and TRBJ2-3, with a tentative D call TRBD2 (5 bases). Germline V gives CDR1 LNHNV, CDR2 YYDKDF (reference sequence). The length of the CDR3 is 13 residues. The ends were cut back, 11 bases at V and 3 bases at J, with 15 bases in the middle. The CDR3, as DNA: TGTGCCGTAGAGGGTTCCGGAACAGATACGCAGTATTTT. It encodes CAVEGSGTDTQYF. Full variable domain (outside the CDR3, taken from reference TRBV15 and TRBJ2-3): DAMVIQNPRYQVTQFGKPVTLSCSQTLNHNVMYWYQQKSSQAPKLLFHYYDKDFNNEADTPDNFQSRRPNTSFCFLDIRSPGLGDTAMYLCAVEGSGTDTQYFGPGTRLTVL.

The V call is TRBV29-1, the J call TRBJ2-4; 7 nucleotides line up with TRBD2. V shed 6 bases, J shed 2 bases, and the junction held 10 bases outside the gene matches. From germline, CDR1 is SQVTM and CDR2 ANQGSEA. This CDR3 has 15 residues. CDR3 sequence reads: CSVGWGGDPKNIQYF. CDR3 sequence (DNA): TGCAGCGTAGGATGGGGAGGGGATCCCAAAAACATTCAGTACTTC.

V gene TRBV30 combines with J gene TRBJ1-2, with 7 nucleotides matching TRBD1. The length of the CDR3 is 16 residues. Germline V gene lookup returns CDR1 GTSNPN and CDR2 SVGIG (reference sequence). The trim removed 2 bases at V and 5 bases at J, leaving 14 bases unmatched. The CDR3 DNA is TGTGCCTGGAGTCGGTTAGGGGGCTCAGACACATATGGCTACACCTTC. Translated: CAWSRLGGSDTYGYTF.

This clone was observed once. V usage is TRBV2 and J usage is TRBJ2-7, with TRBD1 identical over 7 bases. Germline V CDR1 and CDR2: SNHLY, FYNNEI. The ends lost 6 bases at V and 0 bases at J; junction bases unmatched: 5. The CDR3 loop spans 14 amino acids. CDR3 protein: CASSPGQYSYEQYF. In DNA form, the CDR3 reads TGTGCCAGCAGCCCGGGACAGTACTCCTACGAGCAGTACTTC.

The chain employs TRBV28 and TRBJ1-5; D remains unclear. Trimming stripped 6 bases from V and 3 bases from J, with 9 bases between. There are 13 residues in the CDR3. Germline V gene data show CDR1 as MDHEN and CDR2 as SYDVKM. In nucleotides, the CDR3 is TGTGCCAGCAGCTTGGTACTCAATCAGCCCCAGCATTTT. Its protein product is CASSLVLNQPQHF.

The V call is TRBV6-1, the J call TRBJ2-7; 9 bases fit TRBD1. Germline V gene lookup returns CDR1 MNHNS and CDR2 SASEGT. J lost 5 bases, V lost 5 bases, and 4 bases had no gene match. The CDR3 is 13 amino acids. CDR3 in DNA: TGTGCCAGCAGTCTACGGGACAGGGACGAGCAGTACTTC. Its protein is CASSLRDRDEQYF.

The gene calls are TRBV6-1 and TRBJ2-1; D possibly corresponds to TRBD1 (5 bases). CDR1 MNHNS and CDR2 SASEGT come from the germline V gene. This CDR3 has 13 amino acids. Trimming cost V 7 bases and J 4 bases, with 11 bases left between them. The CDR3 is CASKLNRYNEQFF. CDR3 nucleotide sequence: TGTGCCAGCAAGTTAAACAGGTACAATGAGCAGTTCTTC.

The chain couples TRBV30 to TRBJ1-2; D gene uncertain. CDR3 length: 12 residues. Looked up from germline, CDR1 is GTSNPN and CDR2 is SVGIG (reference sequence). V gave up 1 base and J gave up 4 bases, with 7 bases separating them. CDR3 sequence: CAWSGEGYGYTF. The CDR3 DNA reads TGTGCCTGGAGTGGGGAGGGCTATGGCTACACCTTC.

This sequence joins TRBV7-8 and TRBJ2-7; D unclear. V lost 3 bases, J lost 2 bases, and 5 bases lay in between. Per germline, CDR1 SGHVS and CDR2 FQNEAQ. The length of the CDR3 is 12 residues. In DNA, the CDR3 is TGTGCCAGCAGCTTCACAGCCTACGAGCAGTACGTC. It specifies CASSFTAYEQYV.

The V call is TRBV15, the J call TRBJ2-1; 10 bases align to TRBD1. In germline, CDR1 is LNHNV, CDR2 YYDKDF (reference sequence). CDR3 length: 17 amino acids. V shed 1 base, J shed 5 bases, and the junction held 8 bases outside the gene matches. The CDR3 nucleotides are TGTGCCACCAGCAGAGCTCCGGGACAGGGGAATAACAATGAGCAGTTCTTC. This sequence encodes CATSRAPGQGNNNEQFF.

The chain carries TRBV28 and TRBJ2-1; 12 bases match TRBD2. The ends lost 6 bases at V and 3 bases at J; junction bases unmatched: 6. The CDR3 has 16 amino acids. Germline values: CDR1 MDHEN, CDR2 SYDVKM. In DNA form, the CDR3 reads TGTGCCAGCAGCGCTAGCGGGAGGGCCCTCTACAATGAGCAGTTCTTC. This translates into CASSASGRALYNEQFF.